This T cell receptor (beta chain) appears in the sequencing data of a study of long-term antiretroviral therapy in people with HIV (dated by TCRdb to between 2021 and 2024). Looking at the study overall: The earliest samples were collected about a decade before the 2015 WHO recommendation for immediate ART, when ART was typically delayed until CD4 counts fell. A retrospective serial study tested whether ART initiation and durable HIV suppression were associated with changes in peripheral blood TRB repertoire composition and diversity. No cross-contamination during QIAcube processing was shown when test extractions of a monoclonal T-cell line were performed alongside about 30 polyclonal samples. Of the 25 to 30 participants with HIV, about twelve were female. The cohort contributed about 200 cryopreserved PBMC samples from about 29 adults with confirmed HIV infection, collected serially over a mean of 6 years (range 1-12). Beyond this particular receptor, the publication reports: Because cell numbers in pre-ART samples were limited, unsorted PBMC were profiled instead of sorted CD4+ and CD8+ T cells. Because PBMC availability was limited, only the TCR beta chain was sequenced, with no alpha chain pairing. The repertoire was dominated across all time points by expanded TRB clones identified before ART initiation, although this dominance was seen to fluctuate and to decrease in many PLHIV after ART. Inferences about post-ART repertoire changes were limited because no data were available on ART adherence, viral resistance or therapy changes. The samples span the years 2004 to 2017, and the ART regimens used at that time may not be as effective as current regimens. Starting ART was linked to a significant rise in TRB diversity, yet even after long-term ART the diversity remained significantly lower than in transplant donor controls. HIV repertoires had narrower CDR3 length ranges than controls, and the network structure suggested an antigen-experienced repertoire that shifted only slightly toward naive after ART.

The immunoSEQ hsTCRB v3.0 assay was used at survey level resolution for TRB variable region sequencing. The target sequencing depth for TRB was 40,000-50,000 T-cell genomes per sample. TRB libraries were pooled and sequenced on an Illumina MiSeq using a v3 150-cycle kit. The original methods were these. Repertoire analysis ran in R within a reproducible Nextflow workflow covering QC, data transformation and analysis. LymphoSeq2, an R package for AIRR-Seq data exploration, was used to implement custom analyses. A few samples yielding fewer than 5000 total TRB sequences were excluded, leaving 150 to 200 analyzed HIV repertoires. Among the 188 retained HIV repertoires, 59 were collected before ART initiation and about 130 were collected after ART initiation. Repertoires were downsampled to 5000 TRB nucleotide sequences, and summary statistics were averaged over 100 downsampling iterations. The analysis kept only TRB sequences whose CDR3 regions were at least seven amino acids long. Diversity was measured with a Shannon entropy-derived clonality score and the Gini coefficient. In the repertoire networks, any two of the top 5000 CDR3 amino acid sequences were linked whenever the two sequences differed by an edit distance of one. GLIPH2 predicted antigen specificity groups and MHC restriction for TRB CDR3 amino acid sequences. To flag known associations with CMV, EBV, HIV or tissue antigens, CDR3 amino acid sequences were compared against VDJdb and McPAS-TCR. Pre-ART, post-ART and control groups were compared with Wilcoxon signed-rank tests and Holm-Bonferroni correction. As stored in TCRdb, this immuneACCESS dataset retains in-frame rearrangements with V and J assigned. A fraction of the clones does not appear; measured against another copy, unresolved V genes explain less than half of the discrepancy, and the remainder lacks a known reason. The V and J calls and clone size come from that table; D and trimming were worked out from the DNA. The sample has about 13,000 clones on record, 75% to 85% of them singletons. Roughly 13% of the sample lies in the top ten.

To be included, a participant needed at least one PBMC sample from before ART initiation plus at least two post-ART samples. Treatment was received in the United States of America by all participants with HIV. Before DNA extraction, cryopreserved samples of roughly 0.9-11 million PBMC were thawed and washed. At the time of the earliest PBMC sample, participants with HIV were aged between about 23 and 54 years. PBMC samples from each participant spanned 1-4 timepoints before ART initiation and 2-8 timepoints after ART initiation, with a median of 7 samples. Serial HIV viral load, CD4+ T-cell count, ART history and demographic data were obtained for every participant. Genomic DNA was extracted from unsorted PBMC with a Qiagen kit on a QIAcube, with processing performed in batches of 12 samples. As to this clone: Its antigen specificity is not known. The record has no base qualities; no much larger clone is one base away.

This material consisted of unsorted PBMCs, taken 3.2 years before starting antiretroviral therapy. The receptor's source is a man in his forties with HIV.

The DNA sequence follows: TGTGCCAGCAGGCCGGACGACAGGGGGCTGAATGAGCAGTTCTTC. Translated, it reads CASRPDDRGLNEQFF. The chain was built from TRBV5-6 and TRBJ2-1, with TRBD1 matching 10 junction bases. The germline V gene encodes CDR1 SGHDT and CDR2 YYEEEE. The cysteine opens and the phenylalanine closes a CDR3 of 15 amino acids. Only CDR3 DNA is held: 45 bases, read in frame from base 1. The V end gives up 5 bases and the J end 7 bases, leaving 9 bases in the junction not matched to a gene.